This T cell receptor beta chain was observed in a study of T cell responses to AZD1222 COVID-19 vaccine. Study overall: Recipients boosted at about 4 weeks or about 12 weeks are pooled.

CDR1 LNHDA and CDR2 SQIVND come from the germline V gene (reference sequence). The CDR3 has 13 residues. V was shortened by 3 bases and J by 4 bases, with 7 bases between the two germline ends. The repertoire was sequenced with immunoSEQ multiplex PCR; TCRdb's copy has only in-frame clones and lacks some. The sample holds tens of thousands of clones, 86% seen once. As for this clone: The antigen remains unidentified.

Findings and caveats of the study: Repertoire collection took place solely once the T cell response had peaked. It was only a handful of AZD1222 recipients who were seropositive at baseline.

The sequence came from an adult in good health. The chain carries TRBV19 and TRBJ1-5; D gene ambiguous. Sequences were derived from peripheral blood, sampled on day 0 of AZD1222 vaccination. CDR3 DNA sequence: TGTGCCAGTAGTATCTCTCTGAATCAGCCCCAGCATTTT. Translation: CASSISLNQPQHF.